This T cell receptor beta chain was sequenced during a study of blood T cell repertoires in COVID-19. This clone is a singleton in its sample. Per the authors' pipeline: Reference gene primer amplification in the assay estimated nucleated cell counts. Using immunoSEQ multiplex PCR, the repertoire was profiled, and TCRdb retains in-frame clones only, with some absent. V and J calls and clone size are copied from that table; D and trimming were computed from the DNA. The profile covers roughly 520,000 clones, with around 89% appearing a single time and less than 2% taken by the ten largest. Residents of about two dozen US areas, aged about 18 to 95 years, made up the participants. Participants reported their clinical history, and cohort assignment relied on those reports. The source material was PBMCs or T cells enriched from blood (not recorded which). This TCR derives from a woman aged 40 to 50 who had recovered from COVID-19.

The CDR3 loop reads CASSLYRAISGNTIYF. For the CDR3, the DNA is TGTGCCAGCAGCTTATACAGAGCTATCTCTGGAAACACCATATATTTT. The genes are TRBV11-2 and TRBJ1-3; no firm D call. The V gene lost 2 bases and the J gene lost 0 bases, with 11 bases spanning the gap. CDR3 length: 16 residues. CDR1 and CDR2 from the germline V gene are SGHAT and FQNNGV.